The present entry profiles one TCR beta chain with its context. Original handling: By means of reference gene primer amplification, nucleated cell counts were estimated. Only in-frame clones appear in the TCRdb table, and some are missing; sequencing was by immunoSEQ multiplex PCR. V and J calls and clone size are given by that table; D and trimming were obtained from the DNA. The table records 280,000 or so clones, more than 70% of them present only once. The data were obtained in a study of blood T cell repertoires in COVID-19. Overall study context: The United States, Italy and Spain were the sources of the acute and convalescent COVID-19 samples.

Germline loops: CDR1 SGDLS, CDR2 YYNGEE. Germline trimming cut 2 bases from V and 6 bases from J; bases unmatched to any gene: 7. This CDR3 is built from 16 residues. This TCR derives from a woman in her 30s who had recovered from COVID-19. Sequencing was performed on peripheral blood. The chain is built from TRBV9 and TRBJ2-2; 10 nucleotides agree with TRBD1. CDR3 amino acids: CASSVDRGKLSGELFF. CDR3 coding DNA: TGTGCCAGCAGCGTGGACAGGGGGAAACTCTCCGGGGAGCTGTTTTTT.